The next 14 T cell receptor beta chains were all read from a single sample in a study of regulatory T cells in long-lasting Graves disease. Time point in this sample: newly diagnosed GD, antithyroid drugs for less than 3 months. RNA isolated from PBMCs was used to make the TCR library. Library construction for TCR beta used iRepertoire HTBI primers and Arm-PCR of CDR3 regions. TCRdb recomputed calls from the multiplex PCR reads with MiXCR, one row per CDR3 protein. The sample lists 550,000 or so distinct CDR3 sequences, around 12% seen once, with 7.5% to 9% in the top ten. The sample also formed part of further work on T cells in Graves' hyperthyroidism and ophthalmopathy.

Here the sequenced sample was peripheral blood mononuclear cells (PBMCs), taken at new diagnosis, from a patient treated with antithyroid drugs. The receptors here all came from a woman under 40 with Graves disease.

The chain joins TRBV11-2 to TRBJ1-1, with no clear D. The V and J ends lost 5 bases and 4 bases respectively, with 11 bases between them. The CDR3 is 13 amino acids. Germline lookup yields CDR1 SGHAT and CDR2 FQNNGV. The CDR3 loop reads CASSLMGSTEAFF. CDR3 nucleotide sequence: TGTGCCAGCAGCCTAATGGGTTCCACTGAAGCTTTCTTT.

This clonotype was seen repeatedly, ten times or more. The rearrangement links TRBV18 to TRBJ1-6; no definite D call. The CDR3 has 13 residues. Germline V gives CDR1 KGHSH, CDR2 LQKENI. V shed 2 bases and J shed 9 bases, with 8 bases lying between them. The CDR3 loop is CASSPGPGSPLHF. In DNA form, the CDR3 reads TGTGCCAGCTCACCAGGGCCCGGTTCACCCCTCCACTTT.

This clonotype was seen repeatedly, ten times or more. For the CDR3, the DNA is TGTGCCACCAGCGAGACTAGCGGACCCGGCACAGATACGCAGTATTTT. It codes for CATSETSGPGTDTQYF. J is TRBJ2-3 and V is TRBV24-1, with 9 bases that match TRBD2. Germline assignment: CDR1 KGHDR and CDR2 SFDVKD. The CDR3 has 16 amino acids. Germline trimming cut 7 bases from V and 1 base from J; bases unmatched to any gene: 8.

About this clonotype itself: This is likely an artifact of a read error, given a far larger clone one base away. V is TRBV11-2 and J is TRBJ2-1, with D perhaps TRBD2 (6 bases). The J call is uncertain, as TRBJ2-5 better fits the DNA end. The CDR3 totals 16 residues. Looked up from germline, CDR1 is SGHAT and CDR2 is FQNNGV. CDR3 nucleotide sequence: TGTGCCAGCAGCTCGGGGGTCCTAGCCGGCCAAGAGACCCAGTACTTC. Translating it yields CASSSGVLAGQETQYF.

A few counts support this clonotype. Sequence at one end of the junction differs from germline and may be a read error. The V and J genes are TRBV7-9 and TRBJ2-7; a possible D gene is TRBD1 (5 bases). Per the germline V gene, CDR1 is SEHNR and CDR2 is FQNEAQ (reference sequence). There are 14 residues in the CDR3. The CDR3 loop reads CASSLGGSSDEQYF. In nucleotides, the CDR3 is TGTGCCAGCAGCTTAGGGGGCAGCTCCGACGAGCAGTACTTC.

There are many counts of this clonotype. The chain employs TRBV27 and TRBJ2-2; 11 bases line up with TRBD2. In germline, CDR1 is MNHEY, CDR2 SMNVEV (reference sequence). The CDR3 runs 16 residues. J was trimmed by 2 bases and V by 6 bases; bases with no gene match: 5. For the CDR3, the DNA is TGTGCCAGCAGCCTCCTAGCGGGAGGTAACACCGGGGAGCTGTTTTTT. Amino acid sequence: CASSLLAGGNTGELFF.

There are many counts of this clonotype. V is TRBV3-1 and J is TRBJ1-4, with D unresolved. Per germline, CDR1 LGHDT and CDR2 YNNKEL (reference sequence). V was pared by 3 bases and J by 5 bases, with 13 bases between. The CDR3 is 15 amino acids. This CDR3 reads CASSHPGAGNEKLFF. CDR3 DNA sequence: TGTGCCAGCAGCCACCCGGGAGCTGGCAATGAAAAACTGTTTTTT.

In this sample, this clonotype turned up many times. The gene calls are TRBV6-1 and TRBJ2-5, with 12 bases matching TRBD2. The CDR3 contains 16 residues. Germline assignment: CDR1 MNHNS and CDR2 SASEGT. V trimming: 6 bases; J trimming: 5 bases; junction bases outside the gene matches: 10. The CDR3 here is CASSQTSGSKWETQYF. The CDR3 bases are TGTGCCAGCAGCCAGACTAGCGGGAGTAAGTGGGAGACCCAGTACTTC.

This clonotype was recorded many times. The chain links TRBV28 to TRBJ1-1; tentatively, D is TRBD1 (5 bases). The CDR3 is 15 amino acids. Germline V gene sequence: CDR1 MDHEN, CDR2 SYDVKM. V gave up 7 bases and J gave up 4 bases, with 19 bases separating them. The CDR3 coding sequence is TGTGCCAGCATCGAGGCGGCCGGGGGAAGCACTGAAGCTTTCTTT. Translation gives CASIEAAGGSTEAFF.

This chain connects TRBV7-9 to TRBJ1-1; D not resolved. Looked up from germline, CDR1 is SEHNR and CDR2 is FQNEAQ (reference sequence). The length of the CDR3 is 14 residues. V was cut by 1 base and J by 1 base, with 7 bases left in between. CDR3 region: CASSLVSRNTEAFF. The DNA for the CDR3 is TGTGCCAGCAGCTTAGTATCCAGGAACACTGAAGCTTTCTTT.

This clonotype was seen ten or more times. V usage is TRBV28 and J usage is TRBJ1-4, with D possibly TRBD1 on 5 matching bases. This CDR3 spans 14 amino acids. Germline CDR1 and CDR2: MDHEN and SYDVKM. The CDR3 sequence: CAIESGRGNEKLFF. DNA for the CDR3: TGTGCAATCGAATCAGGGAGGGGTAATGAAAAACTGTTTTTT.

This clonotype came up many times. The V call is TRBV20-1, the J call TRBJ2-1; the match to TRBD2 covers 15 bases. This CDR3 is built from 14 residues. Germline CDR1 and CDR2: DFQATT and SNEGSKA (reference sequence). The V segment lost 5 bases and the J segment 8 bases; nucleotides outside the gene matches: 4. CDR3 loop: CSAAGTSGRYEQFF. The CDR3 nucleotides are TGCAGTGCTGCCGGGACTAGCGGGAGGTATGAGCAGTTCTTC.

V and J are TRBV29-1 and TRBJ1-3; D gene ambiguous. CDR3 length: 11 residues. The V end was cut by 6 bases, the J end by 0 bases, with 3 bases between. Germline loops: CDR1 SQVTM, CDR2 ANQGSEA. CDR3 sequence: CSVPSGNTIYF. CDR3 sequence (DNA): TGCAGCGTCCCCTCTGGAAACACCATATATTTT.

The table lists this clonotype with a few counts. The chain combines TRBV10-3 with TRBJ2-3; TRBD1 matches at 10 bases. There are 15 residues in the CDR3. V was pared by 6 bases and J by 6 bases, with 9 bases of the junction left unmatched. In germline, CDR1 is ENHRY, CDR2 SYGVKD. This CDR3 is CAISHSGTGADTQYF. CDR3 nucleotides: TGTGCCATCAGCCATTCCGGGACAGGGGCCGATACGCAGTATTTT.